This TCR beta chain was sequenced for a study of blood T cell repertoires in COVID-19 (dated by TCRdb to 2019 to 2021). Notes on the research overall: Collaborator samples came from the United States, Italy and Spain and covered acute and convalescent phases of COVID-19. A freely available public database, intended as a resource for researchers studying the immune response to SARS-CoV-2, is where the repertoires were released. The prospective study material was composed of cDNA or gDNA derived from T cells, B-cell-depleted T cells, or PBMCs. HLA class I and class II types, where available, came from metadata supplied by the sample provider rather than from assay-based typing. A de-identified subject ID, COVID-19 status, age in years and sex were almost always included in the sample metadata. Subjects who had been exposed to COVID-19, were actively infected with it, or had recovered from it provided the deeply sampled blood TCRbeta repertoires that made up the dataset. The samples were drawn from two sources: the first 160 participants of the ongoing ImmuneRACE study, and 1,254 subjects contributed by 6 global collaborators. The investigation overall reported the following: Clinical and demographic metadata were provided uncurated, with the amount varying by source and participant.

V was cut back by 0 bases and J by 6 bases, leaving a gap of 7 bases between them. The CDR3 has 13 amino acids, counting the end cysteine and phenylalanine. Solely the CDR3 DNA is kept, with 39 bases framed from the first base. The germline V gene gives CDR1 as SGHRS and CDR2 as YFSETQ. TCRbeta CDR3 regions were amplified from genomic DNA using the immunoSEQ Assay, a bias-controlled multiplex PCR. The source study handled its data this way. The number of nucleated cells in each sample was estimated by amplification of reference gene primers within the assay. Sequence reads were collapsed and filtered to measure the absolute abundance of every unique TCRbeta CDR3 rearrangement. For each sample, productive Simpson clonality was calculated as the square root of Simpson's diversity index over productive rearrangements. This is the immuneACCESS table as TCRdb keeps it, with only in-frame sequences that have V and J called. A part of the clones is gone; compared with another copy, unresolved V genes explain less than half, and the rest is unexplained. The DNA was the basis for D and trimming; V, J and clone size are from that table. For this sample there are 130,000 or so clones; around 85% appear just once. Jointly, the top ten make up roughly 3% of the sample.

Each collaborating institution followed its own protocols to collect whole blood in K2EDTA tubes. Collaborator samples were shipped for TCRbeta analysis as frozen whole blood, isolated PBMCs, or DNA extracted from either sample type. The table lists this clone with a count of one. Its recognized antigen is unknown. No qualities accompany the bases; no much larger clone lies one base away. Sample: peripheral blood. The source is an elderly woman with acute or convalescent COVID-19. The chain was built from TRBV5-1 and TRBJ1-5; matching of 5 bases hints at TRBD1 as the D gene. This receptor has the CDR3 CASSLAQGQPQHF. The DNA is TGCGCCAGCAGCTTGGCTCAGGGTCAGCCCCAGCATTTT.